This TCR beta chain came from a study of blood T cell repertoires in COVID-19. Trimming removed 1 base from V and 4 bases from J, with 17 bases in between. CDR3 length: 17 residues. CDR1 and CDR2 (germline): MNHEY, SMNVEV (reference sequence). The assay was immunoSEQ multiplex PCR, and TCRdb's table has in-frame clones only and misses some. The sample yields about 200,000 clones, 80% to 90% seen once. The TCR sequence derives from a woman between 40 and 50 years old with acute COVID-19. Input material: PBMCs or T cells enriched from blood (not recorded which). The chain couples TRBV27 to TRBJ2-1, with D tentatively TRBD2 (6 bases). In nucleotides, the CDR3 is TGTGCCAGCAGTTTATGGGCGGGATCAGTCTTATACAATGAGCAGTTCTTC. Translated, it gives CASSLWAGSVLYNEQFF.